The rows below give T cell receptor beta chains drawn from one sample of a study of blood T cell repertoires in COVID-19. Profiled with immunoSEQ multiplex PCR; TCRdb holds only in-frame clones, not every one. The sample yields roughly 200,000 clones, under 90% seen once. Specimen: peripheral blood. The receptors originated from a person aged 70 to 79 with COVID-19, enrolled during active disease. CDR3s include the opening cysteine and the closing phenylalanine or tryptophan.

TRBV18 CASSPDRAPDTQYF
TRBV9 CASSVDGADTQYF
TRBV19 CASSSRDRSEQFF
TRBV6-5 CASSYGEGYTF
TRBV10-3 CAATGTENSPLHF
TRBV27 CASSYTGNRNNSPLHF
TRBV6-5 CASSPLAAGGGQYF
TRBV7-9 CASSPFGGRLYEQYF
TRBV10-1 CASSESFRSLDQETQYF
TRBV6-6 CASTQRSGDKNIQYF
TRBV19 CASTQMTGWADTEAFF
TRBV19 CASSQTVNTEAFF
TRBV11-2 CASSLDPSGPWFF
TRBV9 CASSVEPGSNSPLHF
TRBV7-2 CASSKAGQGIHEQYF
TRBV15 CATSGILRGRGNTEAFF
TRBV5-1 CASSLEKSGGANVLTF
TRBV6-6 CASTHSGMDEKLFF
TRBV5-1 CASSTSGTGFSAFF
TRBV11-2 CASSSDRRYEQYF
TRBV12-3/TRBV12-4 CASGGTGSYEQYF
TRBV6-4 CASSDQIRGVTYEQYF
TRBV28 CASSFTGMLVNIQYF
TRBV4-3 CASSQVLGEKAFF
TRBV18 CASSPTGTGPPFGTEAFF
TRBV6-5 CASSYSRQGASGYTF
TRBV6-5 CASSPRLGGVEKLFF